These 10 T cell receptor beta chains originate from one sample sequenced in a study of response to subunit inactivated influenza vaccine (dated by TCRdb to 2016 to 2019). Library preparation employed RT-PCR. TCRdb names Illumina HiSeq 2500 as the instrument used. TCRdb took the public reads, trimmed them with fastp at Q25, ran MiXCR for clone calling and kept in-frame beta chains. Entries that share a CDR3 protein sequence are merged under the most common genes and DNA. Here the sample has a few hundred thousand distinct CDR3 sequences; approximately 14% occur a single time. 11% of the sample goes to the ten largest clones. Here the sequenced sample was PBMCs from blood, taken roughly 12 days after vaccination. The receptors derive from a man aged 45-65 years who received an inactivated influenza vaccine. Donor details come from another sample of the same person, matched by shared clones.

This clonotype has more than one count but fewer than ten. The rearrangement links TRBV11-2 to TRBJ2-3; perhaps TRBD1 as D (5 bases). Germline lookup yields CDR1 SGHAT and CDR2 FQNNGV. V was clipped by 3 bases and J by 4 bases, with 11 bases between them. CDR3 length: 14 amino acids. CDR3 protein: CASSLYRMADTQYF. CDR3 DNA: TGTGCCAGCAGCTTGTACAGGATGGCAGATACGCAGTATTTT.

As regards this clonotype: One junction end does not reproduce the germline sequence, and a read error may be involved. This rearrangement joins TRBV12-3 or TRBV12-4 to TRBJ1-1; D is possibly TRBD1 (5 bases). The CDR3 runs to 14 residues. This CDR3 reads CASRFGGENTEAFF. The CDR3 DNA sequence: TGTGCCAGCCGTTTCGGAGGGGAGAACACTGAAGCTTTCTTT.

This clonotype was counted between two and nine times. The CDR3 nucleotides are TGTGCCAGCAGCGAACAGGGGGGACCCCTCCACTTT. Translation: CASSEQGGPLHF. J is TRBJ1-6 and V is TRBV6-1, with 8 positions matching TRBD1. The CDR3 has 12 residues. The V gene end was trimmed by 6 bases and the J gene end by 12 bases; junction bases not matched to a gene: 4. The germline gives CDR1 MNHNS, CDR2 SASEGT.

This clonotype was counted only a few times. The chain joins TRBV29-1 to TRBJ2-1, with D uncertain. This CDR3 is 16 amino acids long. Germline V gene sequence: CDR1 SQVTM, CDR2 ANQGSEA. The V end was cut by 7 bases, the J end by 9 bases, with 28 bases between. CDR3: CSATIQGGSLPSEQFF. The CDR3 nucleotides are TGCAGCGCTACCATCCAAGGTGGCTCCCTTCCCTCTGAGCAGTTCTTC.

This clonotype occurred a few times. This sequence joins TRBV11-2 and TRBJ1-2, with unresolved D. CDR3 length: 15 residues. The germline V and J ends were trimmed by 0 bases and 2 bases, with 10 bases remaining between them. In germline, CDR1 is SGHAT, CDR2 FQNNGV. The CDR3, as DNA: TGTGCCAGCAGCTTAGATCAGGTCGGCAACTATGGCTACACCTTC. The encoded protein is CASSLDQVGNYGYTF.

This clonotype occurred a few times. The chain links TRBV6-1 to TRBJ2-3, with D maybe TRBD1 (6 bases). The CDR3 sequence is 16 residues long. The germline gives CDR1 MNHNS, CDR2 SASEGT. V gave up 1 base and J gave up 6 bases, with 17 bases separating them. The CDR3 DNA reads as TGTGCCAGCAGTGAAGGGGGCGTCAGGGGTAGGGATACGCAGTATTTT. It specifies CASSEGGVRGRDTQYF.

This clonotype was counted many times. The V call is TRBV6-2 or TRBV6-3, the J call TRBJ2-5; no reliable D call. Trimming took 2 bases from V and 5 from J, leaving 3 bases between them. The CDR3 extends over 11 amino acids. The germline V gene has CDR1 MNHEY and CDR2 SVGEGT. Here the CDR3 DNA reads TGTGCCAGCAGTTACCCGGAGACCCAGTACTTC. This translates into CASSYPETQYF.

The rearrangement links TRBV20-1 to TRBJ2-3; a possible D gene is TRBD2 (6 bases). The V end lost 3 bases, the J end lost 1 base, and 14 bases lay between the germline ends. The V gene's germline CDR1 is DFQATT and CDR2 SNEGSKA (reference sequence). This CDR3 is 15 amino acids long. CDR3 loop: CSASPSGSRTDTQYF. Here the CDR3 DNA reads TGCAGTGCTAGTCCCAGCGGGTCCCGCACAGATACGCAGTATTTT.

The CDR3 coding sequence is TGTGCCAGCAGCCAAGAGTCCGGGAGGTTCACCGGGGAGCTGTTTTTT. This sequence encodes CASSQESGRFTGELFF. The chain has TRBV3-1 and TRBJ2-2; 7 bases map to TRBD2. The V gene end was trimmed by 0 bases and the J gene end by 4 bases; junction bases not matched to a gene: 5. Per the germline V gene, CDR1 is LGHDT and CDR2 is YNNKEL (reference sequence). The CDR3 contains 16 residues. Using reference TRBV3-1 and TRBJ2-2 for the parts outside the CDR3, the full variable domain is DTAVSQTPKYLVTQMGNDKSIKCEQNLGHDTMYWYKQDSKKFLKIMFSYNNKELIINETVPNRFSPKSPDKAHLNLHINSLELGDSAVYFCASSQESGRFTGELFFGEGSRLTVL.

Only a few counts were recorded for this clonotype. The chain links TRBV20-1 to TRBJ2-2; 9 positions match TRBD1. The CDR3 loop spans 15 amino acids. Germline CDR1 reads DFQATT; CDR2 reads SNEGSKA (reference sequence). V shed 1 base and J 4 bases; nucleotides not matched to a gene: 4. The CDR3 region has the DNA TGCAGTGCTAGAGGGACAGGGGTTAGCACCGGGGAGCTGTTTTTT. This encodes CSARGTGVSTGELFF.